Following are 13 T cell receptor beta chains from one sample sequenced in a study of OX40 agonist ivuxolimab in advanced cancers. Here immunoSEQ multiplex PCR was the method, and the copy in TCRdb shows in-frame clones only, minus some. This repertoire shows some 100,000 clones, around 91% found once; its top ten account for approximately 0.16%. Sequencing used CD4+ or CD8+ T cells sorted from blood, obtained in a trial of the OX40 agonist ivuxolimab. These receptors were collected from an adult with an advanced solid tumor such as melanoma, head and neck, liver or kidney cancer.

The chain joins TRBV21-1 to TRBJ2-7; whether TRBD2, the table's D call, matches the DNA was not checked. TRBV21-1 is marked as a pseudogene. The CDR3 is made up of 16 amino acids. The CDR3 protein is CASSKVPLPLPYEQYF. The CDR3 DNA sequence: TGTGCCAGCAGCAAAGTCCCCCTCCCACTCCCGTACGAGCAGTACTTC.

The chain recombines TRBV5-1 with TRBJ2-2; a weak D match, TRBD2 (7 bases). Germline CDR1 is SGHRS and CDR2 is YFSETQ. Trimming removed 1 base from V and 6 bases from J, with 13 bases in between. This CDR3 spans 15 amino acids. In DNA form, the CDR3 reads TGCGCCAGCAGCTTGCGGGGGGCGGTCGCCGGGGAGCTGTTTTTT. Translation: CASSLRGAVAGELFF.

The chain couples TRBV27 to TRBJ2-7, with 11 bases identical to TRBD1. The CDR3 is 19 residues long. CDR1 is MNHEY, CDR2 SMNVEV, per germline (reference sequence). J lost 6 bases, V lost 4 bases, and 20 bases had no gene match. The CDR3 spells CASSSSGTGGALVVGEQYF. Written as DNA, the CDR3 is TGTGCCAGCAGTTCATCCGGGACAGGGGGGGCCCTTGTAGTGGGCGAGCAGTACTTC.

This chain connects TRBV7-2 to TRBJ2-5; D might be TRBD1 (5 bases). Trimming stripped 4 bases from V and 7 bases from J, with 10 bases between. This CDR3 has 12 residues. Germline CDR1 and CDR2: SGHTA and FQGNSA. The DNA of the CDR3 is TGTGCCAGCAGCTACTCCCAGGGGACCCAGTACTTC. Translation gives CASSYSQGTQYF. The entire variable domain, with the rest obtained from reference TRBV7-2 and TRBJ2-5, is as follows: GAGVSQSPSNKVTEKGKDVELRCDPISGHTALYWYRQSLGQGLEFLIYFQGNSAPDKSGLPSDRFSAERTGGSVSTLTIQRTQQEDSAVYLCASSYSQGTQYFGPGTRLLVL.

The chain combines TRBV2 with TRBJ1-6; D is perhaps TRBD1 (6 bases). The CDR3 runs 14 residues. With 0 bases removed from V and 10 bases from J, the gap between germline ends came to 10 bases. Per germline, CDR1 SNHLY and CDR2 FYNNEI. The DNA of the CDR3 is TGTGCCAGCAGTGAAGCGCTAAGGGGGTCACCCCTCCACTTT. Translating gives CASSEALRGSPLHF.

V and J are TRBV6-6 and TRBJ1-4; 10 bases are a match to TRBD1. The trim removed 6 bases at V and 5 bases at J, leaving 6 bases unmatched. Germline-derived CDR1 and CDR2 are MNHNY and SVGAGI (reference sequence). The CDR3 consists of 15 residues. Here the CDR3 reads CASRPDRGPNEKLFF. The CDR3 DNA follows: TGTGCCAGCAGACCTGACAGGGGGCCAAATGAAAAACTGTTTTTT.

The chain employs TRBV5-1 and TRBJ2-3; 8 bases align to TRBD2. Germline trimming cut 0 bases from V and 6 bases from J; bases unmatched to any gene: 9. Germline assignment: CDR1 SGHRS and CDR2 YFSETQ. The CDR3 contains 16 residues. In DNA form, the CDR3 reads TGCGCCAGCAGCTTGGCCGACAGCGGGAGTGGGGATACGCAGTATTTT. Translated: CASSLADSGSGDTQYF.

The chain carries TRBV15 and TRBJ2-1, with 11 bases lining up with TRBD2. CDR3 length: 12 residues. The V and J ends lost 10 bases and 8 bases, in that order; junction bases with no gene match: 4. Looked up from germline, CDR1 is LNHNV and CDR2 is YYDKDF (reference sequence). CDR3 region: CAISGRGHEQFF. In DNA, the CDR3 is TGTGCCATTAGCGGGAGGGGCCATGAGCAGTTCTTC.

The rearrangement uses TRBV6-5 and TRBJ2-7; 7 bases line up with TRBD1. The V gene's germline CDR1 is MNHEY and CDR2 SVGAGI. The V segment lost 3 bases and the J segment 2 bases; nucleotides outside the gene matches: 7. This CDR3 has 15 residues. CDR3 nucleotide sequence: TGTGCCAGCAGTTATTCGCGACAGGGAACCTACGAGCAGTACTTC. Translation: CASSYSRQGTYEQYF.

V gene TRBV5-4 combines with J gene TRBJ1-1; D ambiguous. V was cut by 4 bases and J by 0 bases, with 10 bases left in between. Germline V lookup: CDR1 SGHNT, CDR2 YYREEE (reference sequence). The CDR3 contains 14 residues. CDR3 coding DNA: TGTGCCAGCAGCCCACGGCTTATGAACACTGAAGCTTTCTTT. Its protein is CASSPRLMNTEAFF.

The chain recombines TRBV5-1 with TRBJ1-1; D remains unclear. V gave up 0 bases and J gave up 5 bases, with 11 bases separating them. CDR1 and CDR2 from the germline V gene are SGHRS and YFSETQ. This CDR3 has 14 residues. This CDR3 reads CASSLEAGKTEAFF. The CDR3 coding sequence is TGCGCCAGCAGCTTGGAGGCGGGGAAAACTGAAGCTTTCTTT.

V and J are TRBV5-1 and TRBJ1-1; D ambiguous. CDR3 length equals 14 residues. Trimming took 2 bases from V and 0 from J, leaving 8 bases between them. CDR1 and CDR2 (germline): SGHRS, YFSETQ. The CDR3 here is CASSLHQMNTEAFF. The CDR3 region has the DNA TGCGCCAGCAGCTTACACCAAATGAACACTGAAGCTTTCTTT.

The V call is TRBV2, the J call TRBJ1-1; D gene ambiguous. There are 14 residues in the CDR3. V dropped 0 bases and J dropped 4 bases, with 9 bases sitting between them. Germline V gene data show CDR1 as SNHLY and CDR2 as FYNNEI. CDR3 amino acids: CASSEAWQATEAFF. The CDR3 bases are TGTGCCAGCAGTGAAGCTTGGCAGGCCACTGAAGCTTTCTTT.